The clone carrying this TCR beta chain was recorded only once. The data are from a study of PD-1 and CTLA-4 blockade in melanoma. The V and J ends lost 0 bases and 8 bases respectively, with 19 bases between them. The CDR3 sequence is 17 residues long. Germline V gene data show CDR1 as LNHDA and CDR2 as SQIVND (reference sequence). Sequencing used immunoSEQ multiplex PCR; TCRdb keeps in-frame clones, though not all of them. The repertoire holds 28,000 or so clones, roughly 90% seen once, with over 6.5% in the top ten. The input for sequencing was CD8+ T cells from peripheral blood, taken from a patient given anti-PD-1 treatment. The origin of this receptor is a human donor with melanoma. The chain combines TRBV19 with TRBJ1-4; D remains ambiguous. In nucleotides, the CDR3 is TGTGCCAGTAGTATAGATCCCCCATCATCACCTGTCGAAAAACTGTTTTTT. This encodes CASSIDPPSSPVEKLFF. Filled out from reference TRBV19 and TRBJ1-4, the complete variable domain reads DGGITQSPKYLFRKEGQNVTLSCEQNLNHDAMYWYRQDPGQGLRLIYYSQIVNDFQKGDIAEGYSVSREKKESFPLTVTSAQKNPTAFYLCASSIDPPSSPVEKLFFGSGTQLSVL.